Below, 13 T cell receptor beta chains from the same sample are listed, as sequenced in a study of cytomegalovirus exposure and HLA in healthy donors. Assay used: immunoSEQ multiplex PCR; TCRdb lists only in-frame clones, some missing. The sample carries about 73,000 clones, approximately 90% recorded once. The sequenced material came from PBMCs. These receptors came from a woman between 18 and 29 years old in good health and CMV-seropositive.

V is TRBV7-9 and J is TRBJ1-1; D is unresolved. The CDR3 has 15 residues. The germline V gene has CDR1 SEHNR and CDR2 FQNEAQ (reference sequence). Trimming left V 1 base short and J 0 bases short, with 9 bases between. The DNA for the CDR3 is TGTGCCAGCAGCTTAGATATCGGGGTGAACACTGAAGCTTTCTTT. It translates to CASSLDIGVNTEAFF.

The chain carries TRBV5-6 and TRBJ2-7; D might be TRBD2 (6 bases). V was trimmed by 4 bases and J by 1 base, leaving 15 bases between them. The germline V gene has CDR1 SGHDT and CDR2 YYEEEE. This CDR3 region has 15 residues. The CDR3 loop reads CASSAGSGPSYEQYF. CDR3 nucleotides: TGTGCCAGCAGCGCGGGGTCGGGACCATCCTACGAGCAGTACTTC.

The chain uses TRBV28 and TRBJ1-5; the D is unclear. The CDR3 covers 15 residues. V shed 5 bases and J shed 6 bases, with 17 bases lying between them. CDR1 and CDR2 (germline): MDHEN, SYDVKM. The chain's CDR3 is CASSRTDEGSQPQHF. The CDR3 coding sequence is TGTGCCAGCAGTCGAACGGACGAGGGAAGTCAGCCCCAGCATTTT.

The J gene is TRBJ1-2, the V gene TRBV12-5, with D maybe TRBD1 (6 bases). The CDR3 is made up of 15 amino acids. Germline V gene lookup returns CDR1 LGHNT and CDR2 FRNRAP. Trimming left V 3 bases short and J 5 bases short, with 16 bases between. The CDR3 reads CASGLGQRSMYGYTF. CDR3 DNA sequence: TGTGCTAGTGGTTTAGGACAGCGAAGTATGTATGGCTACACCTTC. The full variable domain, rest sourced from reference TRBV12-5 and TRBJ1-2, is DARVTQTPRHKVTEMGQEVTMRCQPILGHNTVFWYRQTMMQGLELLAYFRNRAPLDDSGMPKDRFSAEMPDATLATLKIQPSEPRDSAVYFCASGLGQRSMYGYTFGSGTRLTVV.

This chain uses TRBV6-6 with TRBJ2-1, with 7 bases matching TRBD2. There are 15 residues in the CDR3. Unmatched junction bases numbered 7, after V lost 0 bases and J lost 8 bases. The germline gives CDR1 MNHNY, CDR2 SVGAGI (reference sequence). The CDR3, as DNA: TGTGCCAGCAGTTACTCGGGCGGGAGAGGCGATGAGCAGTTCTTC. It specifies CASSYSGGRGDEQFF.

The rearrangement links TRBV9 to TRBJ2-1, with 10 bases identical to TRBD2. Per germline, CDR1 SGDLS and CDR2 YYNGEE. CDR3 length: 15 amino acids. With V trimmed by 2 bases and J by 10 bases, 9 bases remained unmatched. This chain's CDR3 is CASSVENSGGKEQFF. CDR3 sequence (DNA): TGTGCCAGCAGCGTGGAGAATAGCGGGGGGAAAGAGCAGTTCTTC.

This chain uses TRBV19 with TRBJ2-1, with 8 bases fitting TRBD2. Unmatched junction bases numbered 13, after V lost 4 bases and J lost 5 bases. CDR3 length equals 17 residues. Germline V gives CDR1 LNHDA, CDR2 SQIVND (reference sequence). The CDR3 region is CASSTPHSGVSNNEQFF. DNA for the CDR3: TGTGCCAGTAGTACCCCCCATAGCGGGGTTAGCAACAATGAGCAGTTCTTC.

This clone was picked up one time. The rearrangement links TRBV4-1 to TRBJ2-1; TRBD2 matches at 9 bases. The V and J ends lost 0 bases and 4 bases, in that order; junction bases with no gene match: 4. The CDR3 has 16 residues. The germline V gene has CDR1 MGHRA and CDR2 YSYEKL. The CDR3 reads CASSQERGGAYNEQFF. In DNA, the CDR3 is TGCGCCAGCAGCCAAGAGCGGGGGGGCGCGTACAATGAGCAGTTCTTC.

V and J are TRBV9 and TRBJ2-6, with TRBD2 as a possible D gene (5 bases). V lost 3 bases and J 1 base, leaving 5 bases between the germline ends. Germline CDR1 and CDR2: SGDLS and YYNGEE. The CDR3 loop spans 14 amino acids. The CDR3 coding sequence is TGTGCCAGCAGCGAGCGGTCTGGGGCCAACGTCCTGACTTTC. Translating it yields CASSERSGANVLTF.

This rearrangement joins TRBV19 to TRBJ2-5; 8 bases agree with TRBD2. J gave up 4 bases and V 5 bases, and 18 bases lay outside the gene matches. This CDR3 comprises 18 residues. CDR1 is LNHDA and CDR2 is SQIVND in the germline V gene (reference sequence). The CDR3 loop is CASSARGPGGPFGETQYF. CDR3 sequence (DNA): TGTGCCAGTAGTGCCCGAGGGCCGGGGGGGCCATTCGGAGAGACCCAGTACTTC.

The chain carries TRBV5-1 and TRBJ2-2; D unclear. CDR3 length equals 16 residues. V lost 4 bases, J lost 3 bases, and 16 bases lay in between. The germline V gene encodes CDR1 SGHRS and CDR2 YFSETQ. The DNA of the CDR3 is TGCGCCAGCAGCCCCTTCCCCGGCCGGGACACCGGGGAGCTGTTTTTT. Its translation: CASSPFPGRDTGELFF.

The CDR3 loop reads CATSRDFGINEQYF. The CDR3 DNA sequence: TGTGCCACCAGCAGAGATTTCGGGATCAACGAGCAGTACTTC. The chain links TRBV15 to TRBJ2-7; possible D gene TRBD2, 5 bases. Per the germline V gene, CDR1 is LNHNV and CDR2 is YYDKDF (reference sequence). The CDR3 totals 14 residues. The ends were cut back, 0 bases at V and 5 bases at J, with 11 bases in the middle.

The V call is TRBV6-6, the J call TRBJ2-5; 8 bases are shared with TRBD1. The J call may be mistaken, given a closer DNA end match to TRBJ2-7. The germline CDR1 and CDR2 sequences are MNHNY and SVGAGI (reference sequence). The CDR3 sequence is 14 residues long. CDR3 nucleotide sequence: TGTGCCAGCAGCCAATACAGGGGGACCTACGAGCAGTACTTC. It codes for CASSQYRGTYEQYF.